What follows is one T cell receptor beta chain and its context. Per the authors' pipeline: Reference gene primers were amplified, and this amplification served to estimate nucleated cell counts. Generated by immunoSEQ multiplex PCR, the TCRdb table keeps only in-frame clones and is missing some. The D gene and trimming were derived from the DNA, and the V and J assignments and clone size from that table. The data show about 45,000 clones, 75% to 85% seen once. This record comes from a study of blood T cell repertoires in COVID-19. Overall study context: Samples representing acute and convalescent COVID-19 were sourced from the United States, Italy and Spain. T cells, B-cell-depleted T cells, or PBMCs supplied cDNA or gDNA.

The sample consisted of peripheral blood. This clonotype was obtained from an elderly man in a cohort sampled during active COVID-19.

DNA of the CDR3: TGTGCCAGCTCACCATCTAGGACTAGCGGGAGTCACGAGCAGTACTTC. Its protein is CASSPSRTSGSHEQYF. The gene calls are TRBV18 and TRBJ2-7; TRBD2 matches 13 bases. V lost 2 bases, J lost 5 bases, and 6 bases stayed unmatched. The V gene's germline CDR1 is KGHSH and CDR2 LQKENI. There are 16 residues in the CDR3.